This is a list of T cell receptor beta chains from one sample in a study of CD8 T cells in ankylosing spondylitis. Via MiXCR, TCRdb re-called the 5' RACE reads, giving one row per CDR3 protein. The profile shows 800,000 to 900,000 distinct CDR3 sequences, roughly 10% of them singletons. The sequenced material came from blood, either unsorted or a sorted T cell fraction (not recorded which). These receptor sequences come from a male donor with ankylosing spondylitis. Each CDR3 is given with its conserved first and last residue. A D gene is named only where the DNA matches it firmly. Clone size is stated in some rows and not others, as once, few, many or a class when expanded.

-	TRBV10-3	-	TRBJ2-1	CAISEKTGGSYNEQFF
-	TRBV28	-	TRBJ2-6	CASSLGPQNPGANVLTF
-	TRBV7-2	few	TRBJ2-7	CASSPDRDFSYEQYF
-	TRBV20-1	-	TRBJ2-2	CSARVWTPRGGELFF
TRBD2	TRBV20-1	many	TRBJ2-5	CSARDFELADQETQYF
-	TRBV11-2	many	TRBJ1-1	CASSLRQVEAFF
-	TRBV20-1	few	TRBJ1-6	CSARVDGNSPLHF
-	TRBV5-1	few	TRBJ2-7	CASSSTRSGFQYEQYF
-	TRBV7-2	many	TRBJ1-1	CASSLIPNTEAFF
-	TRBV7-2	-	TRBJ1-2	CASSLVGGAYGYTF
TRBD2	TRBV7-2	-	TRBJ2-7	CASSRRLAGAEQYF
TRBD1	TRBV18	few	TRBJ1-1	CASSPEGARTEAFF
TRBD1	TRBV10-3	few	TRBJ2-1	CAISEVGQGYNEQFF
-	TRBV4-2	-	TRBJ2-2	CASGPALYRNTGELFF
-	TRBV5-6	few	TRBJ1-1	CASSWKTSEAFF
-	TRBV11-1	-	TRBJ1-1	CASSLAALMTEAFF
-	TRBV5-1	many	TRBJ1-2	CASSGTAAYGYTF
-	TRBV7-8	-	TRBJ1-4	CASSEGSTTNEKLFF
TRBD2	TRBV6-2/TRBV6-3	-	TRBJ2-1	CASSYGTSGSVDEQFF
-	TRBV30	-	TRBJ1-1	CAWSVKGRVGTEAFF
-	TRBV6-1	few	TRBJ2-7	CASSPRGRSIYEQYF
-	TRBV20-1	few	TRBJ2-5	CSARLGARETQYF
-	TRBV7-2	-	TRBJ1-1	CASSPRINTEAFF
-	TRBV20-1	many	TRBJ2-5	CSARLGERTQYF
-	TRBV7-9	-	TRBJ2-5	CASSFRVRLGTQYF
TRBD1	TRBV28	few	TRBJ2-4	CASSPTGGWKNIQYF
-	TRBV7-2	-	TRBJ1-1	CASSFLGNEAFF
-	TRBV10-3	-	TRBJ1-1	CAISVETGTEAFF
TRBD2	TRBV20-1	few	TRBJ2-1	CSAQDAGTTDNEQFF
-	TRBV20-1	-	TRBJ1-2	CSAGHVYGYTF
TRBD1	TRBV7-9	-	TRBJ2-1	CASSPIQGPYNEQFF
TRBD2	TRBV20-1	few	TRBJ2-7	CSAGRVPAYEQYF
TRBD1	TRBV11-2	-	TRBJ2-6	CASSPEIVTGTGANVLTF
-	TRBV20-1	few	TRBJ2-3	CSVSGTRIGTQYF
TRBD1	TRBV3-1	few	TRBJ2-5	CASSHNLYRGLETQYF
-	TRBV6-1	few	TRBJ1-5	CASEPRVRGIQPQHF
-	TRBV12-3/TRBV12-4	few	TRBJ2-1	CASSLGMGSSYNEQFF
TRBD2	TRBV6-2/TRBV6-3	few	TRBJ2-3	CASRNSGDTDTQYF
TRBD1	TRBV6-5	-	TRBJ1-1	CASSYLRRTGGKAFF